A selection of T cell receptor beta chains follows, all from one sample in a study of cytomegalovirus exposure and HLA in healthy donors. Data came from immunoSEQ multiplex PCR; TCRdb stores just in-frame clones and leaves some out. The sample has about 200,000 clones, 70% to 80% seen once. What was sequenced was PBMCs. The receptors were gathered from a male donor in good health and CMV-seronegative. The conserved cysteine and the conserved F or W are not part of the CDR3 here. Each record gives: J gene, V gene, D gene, CDR3 protein. D genes are given only for firm matches.

TRBJ2-4 | TRBV27 | TRBD1 | ASGGQGQNIQY
TRBJ2-1 | TRBV10-1 | - | ASSDGVKRNEQF
TRBJ2-6 | TRBV6-5 | - | ASGRFDPGANVLT
TRBJ2-7 | TRBV7-3 | TRBD2 | ASQPETDERETCSYEQY
TRBJ2-7 | TRBV7-3 | - | ASSLTGGAYEQY
TRBJ2-3 | TRBV9 | - | ASSVVRSGSTDTQY
TRBJ2-2 | TRBV18 | - | ASSPSTDWELF
TRBJ1-1 | TRBV12-5 | - | ASGLGGGNTEAF
TRBJ2-1 | TRBV29-1 | TRBD2 | SVVFRAGLAGYNEQF
TRBJ1-4 | TRBV19 | - | ASSIGLTTNEKLF
TRBJ1-1 | TRBV7-9 | - | ASSPGGLEAF
TRBJ2-7 | TRBV7-7 | - | ASSLHSSYEQY
TRBJ2-6 | TRBV28 | - | ASTPVGLSGANVLT
TRBJ2-3 | TRBV27 | - | ASSLSGVTSTDTQY
TRBJ1-4 | TRBV28 | - | ASSFQGGREKLF
TRBJ1-2 | TRBV5-1 | TRBD1 | ASSLADQGANYGYT
TRBJ1-3 | TRBV13 | TRBD1 | ASSLEGTGTNTIY
TRBJ2-6 | TRBV30 | TRBD1 | AWAISVGQGTSGANVLT
TRBJ1-1 | TRBV21-1 | - | ASSIRRYLNTEAF
TRBJ2-1 | TRBV18 | TRBD2 | ASSPVTSGEML
TRBJ2-2 | TRBV7-9 | - | ASSLSTGELF
TRBJ1-1 | TRBV5-1 | TRBD1 | ASSRGTGGDEAF
TRBJ2-1 | TRBV5-1 | TRBD2 | ASSHTSGRYYNEQF
TRBJ2-2 | TRBV28 | TRBD2 | ASSLLASGRIVTGELF
TRBJ2-2 | TRBV11-2 | - | ASSSSGRHTGELF
TRBJ2-3 | TRBV18 | - | ASSPQGSTDTQY
TRBJ1-3 | TRBV30 | - | AWSLGVSGNTIY
TRBJ2-2 | TRBV13 | - | ASSQGLGGNTGELF
TRBJ2-7 | TRBV27 | TRBD1 | ASRKLTGTDVYEQY
TRBJ1-4 | TRBV6-5 | - | ASSRTSEKLF
TRBJ2-7 | TRBV7-9 | - | SSSFGKLYEQY
TRBJ2-7 | TRBV29-1 | - | SVEVGRGSYEQY
TRBJ2-7 | TRBV11-2 | TRBD1 | ASSRPTGQGDEQY
TRBJ2-3 | TRBV5-1 | - | ASSPGGTDTQY
TRBJ1-1 | TRBV18 | - | ASSPTPGLSEAF
TRBJ1-1 | TRBV5-1 | - | ASSLFRTTEAF
TRBJ2-2 | TRBV6-6 | TRBD1 | ASSFPTGTGELF
TRBJ2-2 | TRBV9 | TRBD1 | ASTSRDRPNTGELF
TRBJ2-1 | TRBV7-2 | TRBD2 | ASSLAGLAGVSYNEQF
TRBJ2-7 | TRBV9 | - | ASSVDLTGVLSEQY
TRBJ1-2 | TRBV28 | TRBD1 | ASSSRGEANYGYT
TRBJ2-1 | TRBV6-5 | - | ASSEQVNNEQF
TRBJ2-4 | TRBV6-1 | - | ASRPTPRGTTIQY
TRBJ2-5 | TRBV30 | TRBD2 | AWSGGTSGKETQY
TRBJ1-1 | TRBV25-1 | TRBD1 | ASRTMDRGRGTEAF
TRBJ2-1 | TRBV6-4 | TRBD2 | ASSSGIGQF
TRBJ2-2 | TRBV5-4 | - | ASSPPRLSNTGELF
TRBJ2-7 | TRBV10-1 | TRBD2 | ASSSGTSGSEQY
TRBJ2-7 | TRBV7-9 | - | ASSLGFGDTKEQY
TRBJ2-7 | TRBV5-4 | - | ASSFRESYEQY
TRBJ2-6 | TRBV19 | - | ASNHQGPSGANVLT
TRBJ2-3 | TRBV7-2 | - | ASSFLSWTDTDTQY
TRBJ1-2 | TRBV7-3 | - | ASSLGGQVGYT